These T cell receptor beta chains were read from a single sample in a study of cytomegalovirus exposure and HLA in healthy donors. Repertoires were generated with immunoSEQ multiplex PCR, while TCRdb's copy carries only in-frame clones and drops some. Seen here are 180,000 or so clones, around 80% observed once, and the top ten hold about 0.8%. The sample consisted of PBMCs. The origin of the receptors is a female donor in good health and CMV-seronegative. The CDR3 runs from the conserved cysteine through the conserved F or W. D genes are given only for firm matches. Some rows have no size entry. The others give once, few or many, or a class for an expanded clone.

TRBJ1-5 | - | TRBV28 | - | CASDWNRGQPQHF | TGTGCCAGCGATTGGAATAGGGGTCAGCCCCAGCATTTT
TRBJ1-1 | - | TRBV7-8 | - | CASSLRELDRMNTEAFF | TGTGCCAGCAGCTTACGAGAGCTAGACAGAATGAACACTGAAGCTTTCTTT
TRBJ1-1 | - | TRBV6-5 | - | CASSYSTHIPKAFF | TGTGCCAGCAGTTACTCTACCCACATCCCAAAAGCTTTCTTT
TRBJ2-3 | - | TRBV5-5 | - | CASAQSSPGDTQYF | TGTGCCAGCGCTCAATCTTCACCAGGAGATACGCAGTATTTT
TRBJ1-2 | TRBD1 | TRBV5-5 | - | CASSVTGVGGYTF | TGTGCCAGCAGCGTCACAGGGGTCGGGGGCTACACCTTC
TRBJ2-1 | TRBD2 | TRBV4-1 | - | CASSRGGLAALGNEQFF | TGCGCCAGCAGCCGCGGGGGGCTAGCGGCCCTAGGGAATGAGCAGTTCTTC
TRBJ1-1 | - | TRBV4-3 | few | CASSVSGQANTEAFF | TGCGCCAGCAGCGTAAGTGGGCAGGCGAACACTGAAGCTTTCTTT
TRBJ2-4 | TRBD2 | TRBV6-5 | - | CASSYGGGKNIQYF | TGTGCCAGCAGTTACGGCGGGGGGAAAAACATTCAGTACTTC
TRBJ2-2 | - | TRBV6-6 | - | CASSPGTGELFF | TGTGCCAGCAGTCCCGGGACAGGGGAGCTGTTTTTT
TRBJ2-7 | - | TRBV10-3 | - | CAISESPLFRGDSYEQYF | TGTGCCATCAGTGAGTCACCCCTCTTCCGTGGAGACTCCTACGAGCAGTACTTC
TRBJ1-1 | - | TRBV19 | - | CASSIRGNTEAFF | TGTGCCAGTAGTATACGGGGGAACACTGAAGCTTTCTTT
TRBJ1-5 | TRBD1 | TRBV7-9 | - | CASSQGQLQPQHF | TGTGCCAGCAGCCAGGGACAGCTACAGCCCCAGCATTTT
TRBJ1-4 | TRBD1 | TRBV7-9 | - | CASSQSGTGTSRF | TGTGCCAGCAGCCAATCGGGGACAGGAACAAGCCGATTT
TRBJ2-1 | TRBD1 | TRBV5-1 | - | CASSFGQGARVEQFF | TGCGCCAGCAGCTTCGGACAGGGGGCCCGGGTTGAGCAGTTCTTC